This TCR beta chain was identified during a study of shared clonotypes between healthy human individuals. Study observations and caveats: The authors sampled blood alone, and tissue repertoires likely differ.

Using immunoSEQ multiplex PCR, the repertoire was profiled, and TCRdb retains in-frame clones only, with some absent. Of more than 2 million clones listed, 95% are singletons. With regard to this clone: Its specificity is unknown.

Germline-derived CDR1 and CDR2 are LNHNV and YYDKDF (reference sequence). The CDR3 runs to 13 residues. The V end lost 1 base, the J end lost 3 bases, and 7 bases lay between the germline ends. Participating donors were healthy, HIV-negative adults free of recent acute infections or vaccinations. The V call is TRBV15, the J call TRBJ2-7; perhaps TRBD2 as D (5 bases). The sequenced sample was naive CD4+ T cells sorted from blood. This sample's subset: CD45RA+ positively selected. The TCR sequence derives from a man younger than 35 in good health. CDR3 in amino acids: CATSRAGNYEQYF. In DNA, the CDR3 is TGTGCCACCAGCAGAGCGGGAAACTACGAGCAGTACTTC.